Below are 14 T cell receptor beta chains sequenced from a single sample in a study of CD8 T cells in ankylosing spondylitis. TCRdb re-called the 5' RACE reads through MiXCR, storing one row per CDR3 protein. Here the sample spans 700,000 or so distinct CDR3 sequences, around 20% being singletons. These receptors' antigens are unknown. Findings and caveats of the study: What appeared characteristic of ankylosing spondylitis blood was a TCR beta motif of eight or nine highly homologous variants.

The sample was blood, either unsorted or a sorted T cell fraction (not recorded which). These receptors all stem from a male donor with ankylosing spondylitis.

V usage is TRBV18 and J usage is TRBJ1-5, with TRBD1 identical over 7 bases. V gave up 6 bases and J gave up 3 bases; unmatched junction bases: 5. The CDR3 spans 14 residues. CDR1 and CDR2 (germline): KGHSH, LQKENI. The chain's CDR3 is CASSHGTDNQPQHF. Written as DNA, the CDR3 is TGTGCCAGCTCCCACGGGACAGACAATCAGCCCCAGCATTTT.

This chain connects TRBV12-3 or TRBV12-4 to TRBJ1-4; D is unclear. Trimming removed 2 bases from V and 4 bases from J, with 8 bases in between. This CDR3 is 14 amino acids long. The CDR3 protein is CASSLSENNEKLFF. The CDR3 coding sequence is TGTGCCAGCAGTTTATCGGAGAATAATGAAAAACTGTTTTTT.

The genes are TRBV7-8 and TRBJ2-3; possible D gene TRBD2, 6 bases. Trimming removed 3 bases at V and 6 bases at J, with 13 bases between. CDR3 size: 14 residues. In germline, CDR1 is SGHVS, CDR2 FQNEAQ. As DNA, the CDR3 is TGTGCCAGCAGCTTGAGGGTGAGCGGGGATACGCAGTATTTT. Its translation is CASSLRVSGDTQYF.

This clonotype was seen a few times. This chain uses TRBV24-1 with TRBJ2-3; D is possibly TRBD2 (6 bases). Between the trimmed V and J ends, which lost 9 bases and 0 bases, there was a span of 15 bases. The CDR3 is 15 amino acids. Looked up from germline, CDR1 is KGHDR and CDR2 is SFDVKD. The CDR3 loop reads CATSRGGTSTDTQYF. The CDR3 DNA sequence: TGTGCCACCTCAAGGGGCGGGACTAGCACAGATACGCAGTATTTT.

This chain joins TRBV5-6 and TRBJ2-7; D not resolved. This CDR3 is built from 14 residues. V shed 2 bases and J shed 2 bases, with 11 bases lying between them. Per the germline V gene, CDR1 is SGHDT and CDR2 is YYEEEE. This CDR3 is CASSLRASAYEQYF. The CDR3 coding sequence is TGTGCCAGCAGCTTAAGGGCGAGCGCCTACGAGCAGTACTTC. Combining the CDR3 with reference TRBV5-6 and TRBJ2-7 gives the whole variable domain DAGVTQSPTHLIKTRGQQVTLRCSPKSGHDTVSWYQQALGQGPQFIFQYYEEEERQRGNFPDRFSGHQFPNYSSELNVNALLLGDSALYLCASSLRASAYEQYFGPGTRLTVT.

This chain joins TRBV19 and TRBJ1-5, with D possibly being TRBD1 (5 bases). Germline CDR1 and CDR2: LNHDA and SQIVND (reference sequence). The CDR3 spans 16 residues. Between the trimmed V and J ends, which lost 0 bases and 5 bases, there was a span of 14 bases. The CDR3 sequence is CASSIENRPGHQPQHF. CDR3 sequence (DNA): TGTGCCAGTAGTATAGAAAACAGGCCAGGTCATCAGCCCCAGCATTTT.

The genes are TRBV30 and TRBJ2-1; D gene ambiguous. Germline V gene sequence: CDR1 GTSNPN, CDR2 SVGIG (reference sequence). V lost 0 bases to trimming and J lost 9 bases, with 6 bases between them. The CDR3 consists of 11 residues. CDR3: CAWSVPGEQFF. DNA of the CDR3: TGTGCCTGGAGTGTACCCGGTGAGCAGTTCTTC. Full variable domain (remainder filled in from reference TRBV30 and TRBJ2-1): SQTIHQWPATLVQPVGSPLSLECTVEGTSNPNLYWYRQAAGRGLQLLFYSVGIGQISSEVPQNLSASRPQDRQFILSSKKLLLSDSGFYLCAWSVPGEQFFGPGTRLTVL.

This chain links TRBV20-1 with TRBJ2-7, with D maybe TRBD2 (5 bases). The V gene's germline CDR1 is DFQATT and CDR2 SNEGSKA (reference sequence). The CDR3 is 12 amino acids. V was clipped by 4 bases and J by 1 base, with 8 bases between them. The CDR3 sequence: CSAIEGSYEQYF. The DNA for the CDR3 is TGCAGTGCTATTGAGGGTTCCTACGAGCAGTACTTC.

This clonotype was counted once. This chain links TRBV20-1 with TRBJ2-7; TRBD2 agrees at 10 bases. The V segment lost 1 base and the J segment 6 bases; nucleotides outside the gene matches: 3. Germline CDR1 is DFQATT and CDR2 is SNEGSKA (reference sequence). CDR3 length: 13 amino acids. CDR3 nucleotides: TGCAGTGCTAGAGTAGCGGGGGGAATCGAGCAGTACTTC. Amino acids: CSARVAGGIEQYF.

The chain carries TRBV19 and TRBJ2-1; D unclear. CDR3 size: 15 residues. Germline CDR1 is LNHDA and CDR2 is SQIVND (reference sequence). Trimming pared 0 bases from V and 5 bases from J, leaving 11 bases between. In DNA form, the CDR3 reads TGTGCCAGTAGTATAGATCAACCAGGAAACAATGAGCAGTTCTTC. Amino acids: CASSIDQPGNNEQFF.

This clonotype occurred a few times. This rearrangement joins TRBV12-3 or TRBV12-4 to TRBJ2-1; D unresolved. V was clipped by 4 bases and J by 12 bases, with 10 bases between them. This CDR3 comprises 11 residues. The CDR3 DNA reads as TGTGCCAGCAGTTGGGCGGCCAGGCAGTTCTTC. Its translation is CASSWAARQFF.

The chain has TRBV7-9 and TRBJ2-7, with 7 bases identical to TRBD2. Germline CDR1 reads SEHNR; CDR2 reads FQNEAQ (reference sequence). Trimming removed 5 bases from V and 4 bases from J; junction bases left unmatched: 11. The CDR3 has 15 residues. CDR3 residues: CASSHPGEGEYEQYF. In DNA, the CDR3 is TGTGCCAGCAGCCATCCGGGGGAGGGCGAGTACGAGCAGTACTTC. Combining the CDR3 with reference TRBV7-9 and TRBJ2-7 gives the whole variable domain DTGVSQNPRHKITKRGQNVTFRCDPISEHNRLYWYRQTLGQGPEFLTYFQNEAQLEKSRLLSDRFSAERPKGSFSTLEIQRTEQGDSAMYLCASSHPGEGEYEQYFGPGTRLTVT.

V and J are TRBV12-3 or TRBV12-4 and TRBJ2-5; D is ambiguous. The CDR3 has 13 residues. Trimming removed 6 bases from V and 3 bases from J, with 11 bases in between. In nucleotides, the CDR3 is TGTGCCAGCAGCTGGGCCTCGGAAGAGACCCAGTACTTC. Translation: CASSWASEETQYF.

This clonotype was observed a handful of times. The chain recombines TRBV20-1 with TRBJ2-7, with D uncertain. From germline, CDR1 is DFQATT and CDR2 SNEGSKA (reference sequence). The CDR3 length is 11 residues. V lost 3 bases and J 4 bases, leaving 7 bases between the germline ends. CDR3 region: CSASSEYEQYF. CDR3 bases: TGCAGTGCTAGCTCGGAGTACGAGCAGTACTTC.